The entry below describes one TCR beta chain. The sample comes from a study of T-cell memory formation after mild COVID-19. This CDR3 comprises 13 residues. Trimming took 6 bases from V and 3 from J; bases not matched to a gene: 4. The germline V gene has CDR1 MDHEN and CDR2 SYDVKM. Via MiXCR, TCRdb re-called the 5' RACE reads, giving one row per CDR3 protein. The data show a few hundred thousand distinct CDR3 sequences, with 25% to 35% seen just once and about an eighth held by the top ten. The TCR originated in an adult woman who had mild COVID-19 (a few samples of this study predate the infection). Cell type and time point are not known. J is TRBJ2-5 and V is TRBV28; 7 nucleotides agree with TRBD1. Sequencing was performed on PBMCs or a T cell subset sorted from them (not recorded which). The DNA of the CDR3 is TGTGCCAGCAGGGTGGGGACAGAAGAGACCCAGTACTTC. Protein sequence: CASRVGTEETQYF.